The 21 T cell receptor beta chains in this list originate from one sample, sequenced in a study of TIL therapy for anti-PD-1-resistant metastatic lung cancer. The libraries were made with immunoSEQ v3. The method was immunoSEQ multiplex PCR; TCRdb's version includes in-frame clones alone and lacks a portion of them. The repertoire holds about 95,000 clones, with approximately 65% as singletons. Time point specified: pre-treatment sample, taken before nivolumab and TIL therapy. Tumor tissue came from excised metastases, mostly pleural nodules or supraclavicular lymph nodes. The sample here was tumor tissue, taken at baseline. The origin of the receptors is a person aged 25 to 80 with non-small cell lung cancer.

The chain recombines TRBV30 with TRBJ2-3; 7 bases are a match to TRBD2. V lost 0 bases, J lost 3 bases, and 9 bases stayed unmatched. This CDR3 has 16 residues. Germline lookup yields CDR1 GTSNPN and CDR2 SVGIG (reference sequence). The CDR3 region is CAWSVLASGPTDTQYF. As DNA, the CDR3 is TGTGCCTGGAGTGTTTTGGCTAGCGGACCAACAGATACGCAGTATTTT.

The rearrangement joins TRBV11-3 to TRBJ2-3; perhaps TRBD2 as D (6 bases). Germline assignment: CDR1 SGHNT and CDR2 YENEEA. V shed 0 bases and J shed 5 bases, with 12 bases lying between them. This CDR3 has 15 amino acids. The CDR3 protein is CASSLDLGGRDTQYF. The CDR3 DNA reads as TGTGCCAGCAGCTTAGATTTGGGGGGTCGAGATACGCAGTATTTT.

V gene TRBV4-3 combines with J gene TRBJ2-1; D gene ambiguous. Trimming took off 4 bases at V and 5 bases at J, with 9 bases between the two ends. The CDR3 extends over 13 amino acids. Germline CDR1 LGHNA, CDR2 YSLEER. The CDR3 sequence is CASSLARDNEQFF. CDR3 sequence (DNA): TGCGCCAGCAGCCTCGCGCGAGACAATGAGCAGTTCTTC.

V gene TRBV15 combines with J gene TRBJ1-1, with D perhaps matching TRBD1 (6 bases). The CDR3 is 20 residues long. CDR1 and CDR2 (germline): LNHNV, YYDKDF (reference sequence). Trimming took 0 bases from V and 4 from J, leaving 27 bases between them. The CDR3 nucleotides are TGTGCCACCAGCAGAGATAGGGGGGCAGGAGGTGGGCGTTTATTCACTGAAGCTTTCTTT. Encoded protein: CATSRDRGAGGGRLFTEAFF.

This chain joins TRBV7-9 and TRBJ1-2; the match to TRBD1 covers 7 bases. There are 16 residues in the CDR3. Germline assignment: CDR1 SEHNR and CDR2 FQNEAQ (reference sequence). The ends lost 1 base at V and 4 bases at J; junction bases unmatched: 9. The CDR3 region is CASSLGNPGQSYGYTF. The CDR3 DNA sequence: TGTGCCAGCAGCTTAGGTAACCCGGGACAGTCCTATGGCTACACCTTC. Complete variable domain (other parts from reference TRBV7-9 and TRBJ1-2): DTGVSQNPRHKITKRGQNVTFRCDPISEHNRLYWYRQTLGQGPEFLTYFQNEAQLEKSRLLSDRFSAERPKGSFSTLEIQRTEQGDSAMYLCASSLGNPGQSYGYTFGSGTRLTVV.

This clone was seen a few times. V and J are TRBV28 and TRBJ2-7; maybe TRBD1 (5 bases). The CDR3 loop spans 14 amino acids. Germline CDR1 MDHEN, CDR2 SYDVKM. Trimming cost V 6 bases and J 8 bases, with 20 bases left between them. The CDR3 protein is CASSDIPLQGKQYF. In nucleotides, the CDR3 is TGTGCCAGCAGCGACATCCCACTCCAGGGAAAGCAGTACTTC.

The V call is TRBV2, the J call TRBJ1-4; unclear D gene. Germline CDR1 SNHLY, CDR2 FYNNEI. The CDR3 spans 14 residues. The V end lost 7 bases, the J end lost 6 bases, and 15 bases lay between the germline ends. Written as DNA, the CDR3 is TGTGCCAGCAATCTTGTGGGGTTATATGAAAAACTGTTTTTT. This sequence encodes CASNLVGLYEKLFF.

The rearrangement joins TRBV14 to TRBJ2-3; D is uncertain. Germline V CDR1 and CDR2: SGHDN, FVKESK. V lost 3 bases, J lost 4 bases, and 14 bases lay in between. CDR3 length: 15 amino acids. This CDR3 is CASSQTPSRADTQYF. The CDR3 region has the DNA TGTGCCAGCAGCCAGACCCCCTCTCGGGCAGATACGCAGTATTTT.

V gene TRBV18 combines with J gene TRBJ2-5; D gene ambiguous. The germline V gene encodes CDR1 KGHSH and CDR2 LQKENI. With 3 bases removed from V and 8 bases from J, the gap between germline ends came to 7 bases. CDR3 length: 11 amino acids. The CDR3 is CASSPSETQYF. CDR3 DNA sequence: TGTGCCAGCTCACCCAGCGAAACCCAGTACTTC. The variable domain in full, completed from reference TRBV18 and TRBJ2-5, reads NAGVMQNPRHLVRRRGQEARLRCSPMKGHSHVYWYRQLPEEGLKFMVYLQKENIIDESGMPKERFSAEFPKEGPSILRIQQVVRGDSAAYFCASSPSETQYFGPGTRLLVL.

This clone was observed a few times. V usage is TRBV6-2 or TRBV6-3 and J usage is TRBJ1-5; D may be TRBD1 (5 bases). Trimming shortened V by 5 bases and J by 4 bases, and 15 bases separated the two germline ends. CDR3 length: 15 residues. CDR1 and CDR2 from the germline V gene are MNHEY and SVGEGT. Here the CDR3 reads CASSPTRQRNQPQHF. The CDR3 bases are TGTGCCAGCAGTCCAACGAGACAGAGAAATCAGCCCCAGCATTTT.

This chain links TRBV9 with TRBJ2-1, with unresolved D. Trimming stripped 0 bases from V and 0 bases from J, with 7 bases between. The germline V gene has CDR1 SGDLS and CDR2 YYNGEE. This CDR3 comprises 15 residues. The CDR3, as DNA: TGTGCCAGCAGCGTAGGGGATAGCTCCTACAATGAGCAGTTCTTC. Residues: CASSVGDSSYNEQFF. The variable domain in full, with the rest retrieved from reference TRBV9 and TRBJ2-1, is DSGVTQTPKHLITATGQRVTLRCSPRSGDLSVYWYQQSLDQGLQFLIQYYNGEERAKGNILERFSAQQFPDLHSELNLSSLELGDSALYFCASSVGDSSYNEQFFGPGTRLTVL.

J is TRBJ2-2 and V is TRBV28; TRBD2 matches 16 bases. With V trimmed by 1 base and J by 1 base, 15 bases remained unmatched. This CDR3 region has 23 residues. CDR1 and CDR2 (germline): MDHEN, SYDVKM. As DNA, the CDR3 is TGTGCCAGCAGTTTATTTTTATTGGGACTAGCGGGAGGGCCTCGGGGGAACACCGGGGAGCTGTTTTTT. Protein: CASSLFLLGLAGGPRGNTGELFF.

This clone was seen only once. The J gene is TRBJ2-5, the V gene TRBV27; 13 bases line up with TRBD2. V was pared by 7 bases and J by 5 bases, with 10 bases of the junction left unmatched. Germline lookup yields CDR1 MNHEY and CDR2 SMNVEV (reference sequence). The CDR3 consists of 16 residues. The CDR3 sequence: CASTGPGLAGVETQYF. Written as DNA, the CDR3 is TGTGCCAGCACTGGACCCGGACTAGCGGGAGTGGAGACCCAGTACTTC.

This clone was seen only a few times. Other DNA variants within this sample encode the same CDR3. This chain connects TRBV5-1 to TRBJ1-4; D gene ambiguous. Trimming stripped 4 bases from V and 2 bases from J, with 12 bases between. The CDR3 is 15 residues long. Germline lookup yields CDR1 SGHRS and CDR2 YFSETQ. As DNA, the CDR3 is TGCGCCAGCAGCCCCGGACGAGGGACTAATGAAAAACTGTTTTTT. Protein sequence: CASSPGRGTNEKLFF.

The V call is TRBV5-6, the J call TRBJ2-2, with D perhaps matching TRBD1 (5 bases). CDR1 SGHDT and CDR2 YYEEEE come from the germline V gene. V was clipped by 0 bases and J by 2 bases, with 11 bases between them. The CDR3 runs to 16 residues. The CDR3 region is CASSLGSGINTGELFF. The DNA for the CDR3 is TGTGCCAGCAGCTTGGGATCAGGGATCAACACCGGGGAGCTGTTTTTT.

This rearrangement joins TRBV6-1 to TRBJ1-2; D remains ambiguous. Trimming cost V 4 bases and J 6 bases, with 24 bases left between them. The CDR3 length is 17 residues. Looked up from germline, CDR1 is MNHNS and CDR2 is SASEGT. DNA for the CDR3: TGTGCCAGCAGTGTGATTCCCCAGGCGGTTTATGCTCATGGCTACACCTTC. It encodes CASSVIPQAVYAHGYTF.

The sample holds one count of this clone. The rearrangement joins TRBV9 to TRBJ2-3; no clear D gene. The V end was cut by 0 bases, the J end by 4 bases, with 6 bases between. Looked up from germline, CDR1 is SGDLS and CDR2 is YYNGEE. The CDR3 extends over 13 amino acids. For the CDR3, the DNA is TGTGCCAGCAGCGTAGACGGGTCAGATACGCAGTATTTT. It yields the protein CASSVDGSDTQYF. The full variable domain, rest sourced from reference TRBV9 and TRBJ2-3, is DSGVTQTPKHLITATGQRVTLRCSPRSGDLSVYWYQQSLDQGLQFLIQYYNGEERAKGNILERFSAQQFPDLHSELNLSSLELGDSALYFCASSVDGSDTQYFGPGTRLTVL.

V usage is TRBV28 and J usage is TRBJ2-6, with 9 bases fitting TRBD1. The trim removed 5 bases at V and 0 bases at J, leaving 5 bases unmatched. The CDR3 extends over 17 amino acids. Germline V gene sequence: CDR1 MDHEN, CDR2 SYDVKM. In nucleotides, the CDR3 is TGTGCCAGCAGTCCCCGGGACAGGGTCTCTGGGGCCAACGTCCTGACTTTC. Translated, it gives CASSPRDRVSGANVLTF.

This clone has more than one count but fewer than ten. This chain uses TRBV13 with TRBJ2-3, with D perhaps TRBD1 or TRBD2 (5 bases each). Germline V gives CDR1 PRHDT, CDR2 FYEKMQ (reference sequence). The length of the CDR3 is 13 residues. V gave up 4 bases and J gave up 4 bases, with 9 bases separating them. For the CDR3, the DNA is TGTGCCAGCAGCTCGAGAGGGGCAGATACGCAGTATTTT. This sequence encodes CASSSRGADTQYF. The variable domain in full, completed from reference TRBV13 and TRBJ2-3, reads AAGVIQSPRHLIKEKRETATLKCYPIPRHDTVYWYQQGPGQDPQFLISFYEKMQSDKGSIPDRFSAQQFSDYHSELNMSSLELGDSALYFCASSSRGADTQYFGPGTRLTVL.

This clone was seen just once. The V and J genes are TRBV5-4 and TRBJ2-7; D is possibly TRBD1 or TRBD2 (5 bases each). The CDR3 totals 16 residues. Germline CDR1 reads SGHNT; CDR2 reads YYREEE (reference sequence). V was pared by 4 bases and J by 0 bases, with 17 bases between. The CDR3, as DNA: TGTGCCAGCAGCGCGGTTGGGACGGCCCGCTCCTACGAGCAGTACTTC. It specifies CASSAVGTARSYEQYF.

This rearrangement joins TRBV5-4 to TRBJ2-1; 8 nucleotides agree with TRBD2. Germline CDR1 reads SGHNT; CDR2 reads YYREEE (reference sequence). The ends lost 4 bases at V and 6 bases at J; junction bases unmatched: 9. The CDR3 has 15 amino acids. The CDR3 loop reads CASSAGLVVINEQFF. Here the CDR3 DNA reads TGTGCCAGCAGCGCGGGACTAGTGGTTATCAATGAGCAGTTCTTC.